Described below is a single T cell receptor (beta chain) sequence and its context. Other DNA sequences in this specimen translate into the identical CDR3. The sample comes from a study of shared clonotypes between healthy human individuals. Trimming removed 3 bases at V and 6 bases at J, with 9 bases between. CDR1 and CDR2 from the germline V gene are SGHTA and FQGNSA. The CDR3 runs 12 residues. Genomic DNA belonging to each subset was distributed in equal measure over several immunoSEQ plates. Profiled with immunoSEQ multiplex PCR; TCRdb holds only in-frame clones, not every one. The repertoire includes some 530,000 clones, over 70% of them detected once, and roughly 12% sits in the top ten.

This sequence joins TRBV7-2 and TRBJ2-7; possibly TRBD2 for D (6 bases). The receptor's source is a woman aged 35 to 49 in good health. Some clones in this sample may be carry-over from other donors' samples. Sequencing used PBMCs. The CDR3 DNA follows: TGTGCCAGCAGCTTCCGGGGGAGCGAGCAGTACTTC. Protein: CASSFRGSEQYF.